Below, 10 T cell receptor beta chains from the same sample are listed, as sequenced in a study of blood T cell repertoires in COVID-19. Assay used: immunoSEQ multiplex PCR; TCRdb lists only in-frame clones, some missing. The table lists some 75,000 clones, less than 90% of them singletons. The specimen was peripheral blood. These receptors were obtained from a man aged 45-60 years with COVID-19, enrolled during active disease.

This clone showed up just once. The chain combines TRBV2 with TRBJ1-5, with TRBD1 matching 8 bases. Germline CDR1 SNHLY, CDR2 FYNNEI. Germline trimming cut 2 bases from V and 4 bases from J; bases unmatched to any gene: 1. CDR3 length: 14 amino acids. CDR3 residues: CASSERTGNQPQHF. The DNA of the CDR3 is TGTGCCAGCAGTGAACGGACAGGGAATCAGCCCCAGCATTTT.

The DNA of the CDR3 is TGTGCCATAAATAGGAGGAACACTGAAGCTTTCTTT. Translated, it gives CAINRRNTEAFF. The genes are TRBV28 and TRBJ1-1, with unresolved D. V was shortened by 10 bases and J by 1 base, with 10 bases between the two germline ends. CDR3 length: 12 residues. CDR1 is MDHEN, CDR2 SYDVKM, per germline.

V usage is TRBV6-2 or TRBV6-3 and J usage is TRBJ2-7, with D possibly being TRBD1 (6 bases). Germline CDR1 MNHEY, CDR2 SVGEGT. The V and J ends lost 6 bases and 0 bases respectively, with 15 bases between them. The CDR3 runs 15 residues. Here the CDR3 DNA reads TGTGCCAGCAGCGACCCAGGACAGCCCTCCTACGAGCAGTACTTC. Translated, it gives CASSDPGQPSYEQYF.

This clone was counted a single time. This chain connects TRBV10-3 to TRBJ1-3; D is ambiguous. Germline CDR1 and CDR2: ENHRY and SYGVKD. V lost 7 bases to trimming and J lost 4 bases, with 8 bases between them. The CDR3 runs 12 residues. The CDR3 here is CAIIGSGNTIYF. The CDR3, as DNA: TGTGCCATCATCGGGTCCGGAAACACCATATATTTT.

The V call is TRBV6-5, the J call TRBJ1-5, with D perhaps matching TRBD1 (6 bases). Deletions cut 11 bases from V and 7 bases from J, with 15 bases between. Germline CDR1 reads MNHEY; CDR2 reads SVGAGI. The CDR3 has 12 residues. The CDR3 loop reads CAAGERQQPQHF. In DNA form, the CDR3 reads TGTGCCGCAGGGGAGCGGCAACAGCCCCAGCATTTT.

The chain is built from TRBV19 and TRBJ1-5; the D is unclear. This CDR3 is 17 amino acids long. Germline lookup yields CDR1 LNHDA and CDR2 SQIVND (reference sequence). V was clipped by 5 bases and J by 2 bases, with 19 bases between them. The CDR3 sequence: CASSSLSFRSGNQPQHF. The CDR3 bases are TGTGCCAGTAGTTCCCTTTCTTTTCGGTCGGGCAATCAGCCCCAGCATTTT.

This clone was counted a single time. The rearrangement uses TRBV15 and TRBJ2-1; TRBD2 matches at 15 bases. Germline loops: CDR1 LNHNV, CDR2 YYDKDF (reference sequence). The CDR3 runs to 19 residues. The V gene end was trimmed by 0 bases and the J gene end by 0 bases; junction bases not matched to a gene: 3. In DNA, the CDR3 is TGTGCCACCAGCAGAGAAAGGACTAGCGGGAGGGCCTCCTACAATGAGCAGTTCTTC. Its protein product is CATSRERTSGRASYNEQFF.

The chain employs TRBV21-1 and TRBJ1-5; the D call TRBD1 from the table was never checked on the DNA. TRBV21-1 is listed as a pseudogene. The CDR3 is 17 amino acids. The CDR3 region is CASSKGSSGFGNQPQHF. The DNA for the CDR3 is TGTGCCAGCAGCAAGGGATCCTCAGGGTTCGGCAATCAGCCCCAGCATTTT.

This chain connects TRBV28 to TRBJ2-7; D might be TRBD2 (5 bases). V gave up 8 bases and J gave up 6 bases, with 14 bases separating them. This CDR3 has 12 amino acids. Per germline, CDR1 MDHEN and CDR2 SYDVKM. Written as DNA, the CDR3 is TGTGCCAGCTGGGTGGGGAGAGGCGAGCAGTACTTC. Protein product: CASWVGRGEQYF.

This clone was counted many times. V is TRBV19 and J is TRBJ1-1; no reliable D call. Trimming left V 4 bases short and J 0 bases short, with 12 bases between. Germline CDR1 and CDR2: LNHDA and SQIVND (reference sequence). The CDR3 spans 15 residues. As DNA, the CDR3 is TGTGCCAGTAGTAAGCACACTACCATGAACACTGAAGCTTTCTTT. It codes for CASSKHTTMNTEAFF.